Shown below are 5 T cell receptor beta chains from a single sample sequenced in a study of blood T cell repertoires in COVID-19. Generated by immunoSEQ multiplex PCR, the TCRdb table keeps only in-frame clones and is missing some. Of over 250,000 clones listed, roughly 86% were seen once; the top ten hold approximately 2%. Sequencing input: PBMCs or T cells enriched from blood (not recorded which). Source of these receptors: a woman aged 60 to 75 who had recovered from COVID-19.

The gene calls are TRBV30 and TRBJ1-2; D gene ambiguous. Germline loops: CDR1 GTSNPN, CDR2 SVGIG (reference sequence). The V and J ends lost 1 base and 0 bases respectively, with 9 bases between them. CDR3 size: 14 residues. The CDR3 protein is CAWSGPGPNYGYTF. The DNA of the CDR3 is TGTGCCTGGAGTGGGCCAGGCCCTAACTATGGCTACACCTTC. Filled out from reference TRBV30 and TRBJ1-2, the complete variable domain reads SQTIHQWPATLVQPVGSPLSLECTVEGTSNPNLYWYRQAAGRGLQLLFYSVGIGQISSEVPQNLSASRPQDRQFILSSKKLLLSDSGFYLCAWSGPGPNYGYTFGSGTRLTVV.

CDR3 sequence reads: CASGSRGGTDTQYF. For the CDR3, the DNA is TGTGCCAGCGGCTCGCGGGGGGGCACAGATACGCAGTATTTT. The rearrangement links TRBV2 to TRBJ2-3; TRBD2 matches at 8 bases. Unmatched junction bases numbered 5, after V lost 8 bases and J lost 1 base. The CDR3 covers 14 residues. The germline V gene has CDR1 SNHLY and CDR2 FYNNEI.

The chain combines TRBV19 with TRBJ2-3; 7 positions agree with TRBD1. The CDR3 runs 17 residues. J gave up 0 bases and V 4 bases, and 10 bases lay outside the gene matches. The V gene's germline CDR1 is LNHDA and CDR2 SQIVND (reference sequence). The CDR3 coding sequence is TGTGCCAGTAGTACCTTGACCCGACAGGGAAGCACAGATACGCAGTATTTT. Protein product: CASSTLTRQGSTDTQYF.

This clone occurred once. A much larger clone lies a single base off, so this may be a read error. The rearrangement uses TRBV5-6 and TRBJ2-3; tentatively, D is TRBD2 (5 bases). Germline loops: CDR1 SGHDT, CDR2 YYEEEE. Trimming took 0 bases from V and 0 from J, leaving 8 bases between them. The CDR3 length is 15 residues. CDR3 coding DNA: TGTGCCAGCAGCTTGGGTCGCGGGAGCACAGATACGCAGTATTTT. Its protein product is CASSLGRGSTDTQYF.

The chain combines TRBV20-1 with TRBJ1-6, with D perhaps TRBD1 (6 bases). The CDR3 extends over 17 amino acids. V was shortened by 3 bases and J by 4 bases, with 19 bases between the two germline ends. Germline V gene lookup returns CDR1 DFQATT and CDR2 SNEGSKA (reference sequence). CDR3: CSASPHYRVNYNSPLHF. Here the CDR3 DNA reads TGCAGTGCTAGTCCTCACTACAGGGTAAATTATAATTCACCCCTCCACTTT.